One and the same sample provided the 19 T cell receptor beta chains below, sequenced in a study of T cell responses to AZD1222 COVID-19 vaccine. The method was immunoSEQ multiplex PCR; TCRdb's version includes in-frame clones alone and lacks a portion of them. There are under 70,000 clones in the sample; roughly 90% occur only once, and about 14% lies in the top ten. The sequences come from peripheral blood, collected 28 days after the second AZD1222 dose. The receptors here all came from an adult who received the AZD1222 COVID-19 vaccine.

This sequence joins TRBV18 and TRBJ2-3; 10 nucleotides match TRBD2. This CDR3 comprises 18 residues. With V trimmed by 1 base and J by 5 bases, 12 bases remained unmatched. The germline gives CDR1 KGHSH, CDR2 LQKENI. The DNA for the CDR3 is TGTGCCAGCTCACCACTCGCAGGGGTAGCGGGAGGAAGAGATACGCAGTATTTT. Translating gives CASSPLAGVAGGRDTQYF.

The V and J genes are TRBV7-2 and TRBJ1-2; 8 nucleotides match TRBD1. J gave up 0 bases and V 5 bases, and 5 bases lay outside the gene matches. From germline, CDR1 is SGHTA and CDR2 FQGNSA. The CDR3 extends over 15 amino acids. For the CDR3, the DNA is TGTGCCAGCAGCCTAGGACAGGGAGCTAACTATGGCTACACCTTC. Encoded protein: CASSLGQGANYGYTF.

This chain's CDR3 is CASSPNPIRLAGANAGEQYF. DNA for the CDR3: TGTGCCAGCAGCCCCAACCCCATACGGCTAGCGGGCGCAAACGCGGGCGAGCAGTACTTC. This chain joins TRBV9 and TRBJ2-7, with TRBD2 identical over 8 bases. The V gene end was trimmed by 4 bases and the J gene end by 6 bases; junction bases not matched to a gene: 27. This CDR3 spans 20 amino acids. Germline-derived CDR1 and CDR2 are SGDLS and YYNGEE. Combining the CDR3 with reference TRBV9 and TRBJ2-7 gives the whole variable domain DSGVTQTPKHLITATGQRVTLRCSPRSGDLSVYWYQQSLDQGLQFLIQYYNGEERAKGNILERFSAQQFPDLHSELNLSSLELGDSALYFCASSPNPIRLAGANAGEQYFGPGTRLTVT.

The chain recombines TRBV19 with TRBJ2-7; 7 bases align to TRBD2. J gave up 3 bases and V 5 bases, and 13 bases lay outside the gene matches. Germline V lookup: CDR1 LNHDA, CDR2 SQIVND (reference sequence). There are 16 residues in the CDR3. The CDR3 is CASSPRGLERRYEQYF. The CDR3 DNA reads as TGTGCCAGTAGTCCGAGAGGACTAGAACGACGCTACGAGCAGTACTTC.

The sample holds one count of this clone. V gene TRBV21-1 combines with J gene TRBJ2-3; TRBD2, the D gene given by the table, was not confirmed from the DNA. TRBV21-1 is a listed pseudogene. This CDR3 has 18 residues. The CDR3 region has the DNA TGTGCCAGCAGCAGCGCGAAGTCCGGGACTTTTTTCGGCGGCACGCAGTATTTT. It translates to CASSSAKSGTFFGGTQYF.

V gene TRBV7-2 combines with J gene TRBJ1-2; 9 bases agree with TRBD1. CDR1 and CDR2 (germline): SGHTA, FQGNSA. V dropped 5 bases and J dropped 6; count of bases not matched to a gene: 10. This CDR3 contains 15 residues. The CDR3 region has the DNA TGTGCCAGCAGCATGAAGAAAACAGGGGGCGATGGCTACACCTTC. Amino acids: CASSMKKTGGDGYTF.

This chain uses TRBV7-9 with TRBJ1-4; TRBD1 aligns across 7 bases. This CDR3 has 14 amino acids. The J segment lost 4 bases and the V segment lost 4 bases, leaving 3 bases of the junction unmatched. CDR1 is SEHNR, CDR2 FQNEAQ, per germline (reference sequence). Written as DNA, the CDR3 is TGTGCCAGCAGCTCCTACAGGGGTAATGAAAAACTGTTTTTT. Its protein product is CASSSYRGNEKLFF. Filled out from reference TRBV7-9 and TRBJ1-4, the complete variable domain reads DTGVSQNPRHKITKRGQNVTFRCDPISEHNRLYWYRQTLGQGPEFLTYFQNEAQLEKSRLLSDRFSAERPKGSFSTLEIQRTEQGDSAMYLCASSSYRGNEKLFFGSGTQLSVL.

The chain combines TRBV5-8 with TRBJ2-5; the match to TRBD1 covers 11 bases. Germline CDR1 is SGHTS and CDR2 is YDEGEE. Trimming at V came to 4 bases and at J to 4 bases, leaving 9 bases not matched to a gene. The CDR3 covers 16 residues. CDR3 region: CASSPGTGGRRETQYF. The CDR3 DNA reads TGTGCCAGCAGCCCCGGGACAGGGGGTAGACGAGAGACCCAGTACTTC.

The chain is built from TRBV6-4 and TRBJ1-1, with 9 nucleotides matching TRBD1. The V and J ends lost 5 bases and 4 bases, in that order; junction bases with no gene match: 17. Germline CDR1 reads MRHNA; CDR2 reads SNTAGT. The CDR3 length is 18 residues. The CDR3 here is CASSPTGQGNGGATEAFF. CDR3 nucleotide sequence: TGTGCCAGCAGTCCTACTGGACAGGGGAATGGTGGAGCCACTGAAGCTTTCTTT.

The chain has TRBV3-1 (or the pseudogene TRBV3-2) and TRBJ1-2; D is possibly TRBD1 (5 bases). Germline V gene data show CDR1 as LGHDT and CDR2 as YNNKEL (reference sequence). V was pared by 2 bases and J by 7 bases, with 14 bases between. CDR3 length equals 14 residues. The CDR3 DNA is TGTGCCAGCAGCCAAAACCCGGGGGGTTTTGGCTACACCTTC. Protein sequence: CASSQNPGGFGYTF.

The chain carries TRBV12-3 or TRBV12-4 and TRBJ1-6, with 8 bases fitting TRBD1. Unmatched junction bases numbered 5, after V lost 6 bases and J lost 10 bases. The CDR3 is made up of 13 amino acids. The CDR3 loop reads CASSGQGISPLHF. Written as DNA, the CDR3 is TGTGCCAGCAGCGGACAGGGAATATCACCCCTCCACTTT.

The chain is built from TRBV11-2 and TRBJ2-5; TRBD1 aligns across 8 bases. This CDR3 region has 13 residues. Trimming took 6 bases from V and 5 from J; bases not matched to a gene: 5. Per the germline V gene, CDR1 is SGHAT and CDR2 is FQNNGV. CDR3 in amino acids: CASSPDRAETQYF. Here the CDR3 DNA reads TGTGCCAGCAGTCCGGACAGGGCTGAGACCCAGTACTTC.

The chain links TRBV21-1 to TRBJ2-1; TRBD2, the table's D call, was not compared with the DNA. TRBV21-1 is given as a pseudogene. The CDR3 runs 23 residues. This CDR3 is CASSKDISAPPQASGSVSNEQFF. For the CDR3, the DNA is TGTGCCAGCAGCAAAGATATTTCGGCCCCACCCCAGGCTAGCGGGAGTGTGAGCAATGAGCAGTTCTTC.

V usage is TRBV7-8 and J usage is TRBJ2-7; D unclear. V was clipped by 2 bases and J by 6 bases, with 8 bases between them. The germline CDR1 and CDR2 sequences are SGHVS and FQNEAQ. The CDR3 loop spans 12 amino acids. CDR3 in DNA: TGTGCCAGCAGCTTATCCTCCACCGAGCAGTACTTC. Protein sequence: CASSLSSTEQYF.

This clone appeared a few times. In DNA, the CDR3 is TGTGCCAGCAGTTTTGACCGGTGGTACAATGAGCAGTTCTTC. Encoded protein: CASSFDRWYNEQFF. The chain combines TRBV27 with TRBJ2-1; D is ambiguous. Germline V gene sequence: CDR1 MNHEY, CDR2 SMNVEV (reference sequence). With 3 bases removed from V and 4 bases from J, the gap between germline ends came to 10 bases. There are 14 residues in the CDR3.

This clone was seen a handful of times. The rearrangement joins TRBV12-3 or TRBV12-4 to TRBJ1-1; D remains ambiguous. Trimming left V 6 bases short and J 1 base short, with 9 bases between. The CDR3 covers 13 residues. CDR3 sequence reads: CASSLRGNTEAFF. DNA of the CDR3: TGTGCCAGCAGCCTAAGAGGGAACACTGAAGCTTTCTTT.

The rearrangement links TRBV7-9 to TRBJ1-1, with D perhaps matching TRBD1 (5 bases). CDR3 length: 15 amino acids. V lost 5 bases and J 11 bases, leaving 24 bases between the germline ends. Germline assignment: CDR1 SEHNR and CDR2 FQNEAQ (reference sequence). CDR3 region: CASSVLTRDARSAFF. The DNA for the CDR3 is TGTGCCAGCAGCGTTCTAACCCGGGACGCCCGGTCGGCTTTCTTT.

This clone was seen only once. The genes are TRBV12-3 or TRBV12-4 and TRBJ1-2, with a tentative D call TRBD1 (5 bases). Trimming took off 1 base at V and 4 bases at J, with 7 bases between the two ends. CDR3 length equals 13 residues. The CDR3 is CASSLGRVYGYTF. Written as DNA, the CDR3 is TGTGCCAGCAGTTTAGGCAGGGTCTATGGCTACACCTTC.

The J gene is TRBJ2-7, the V gene TRBV5-1, with D uncertain. CDR3 length equals 15 residues. Germline CDR1 reads SGHRS; CDR2 reads YFSETQ. With 1 base removed from V and 3 bases from J, the gap between germline ends came to 14 bases. CDR3 DNA sequence: TGCGCCAGCAGCTTGATTGGGCTACCCCTCTACGAGCAGTACTTC. Translated: CASSLIGLPLYEQYF.